The rows below give T cell receptor beta chains drawn from one sample of a study of blood T cell repertoires in COVID-19. The data were produced by immunoSEQ multiplex PCR, yet TCRdb's version contains in-frame clones alone and is incomplete. The sample contains 150,000 or so clones, around 82% of which appear only once. Sequencing used peripheral blood. The origin of the receptors is a human donor with acute or convalescent COVID-19. The donor label of this sample is uncertain. Each CDR3 is given without its conserved first and last residue. A row's size may be missing; if present it is once, few, many or a size class.

CDR3: ASSKKGRAGTGYSPLH
size: .
V: TRBV21-1
J: TRBJ1-6

CDR3: ASTRDRSTDTQY
size: .
V: TRBV2
J: TRBJ2-3

CDR3: ASSYSGGGYETQY
size: .
V: TRBV6-5
J: TRBJ2-5

CDR3: ASSSRGGGPATNEKLF
size: .
V: TRBV7-9
J: TRBJ1-4

CDR3: ASSFTGQSNQPQH
size: .
V: TRBV5-8
J: TRBJ1-5

CDR3: AWSTISSYNSPLH
size: .
V: TRBV30
J: TRBJ1-6

CDR3: ASSLGPNQPQH
size: once
V: TRBV7-8
J: TRBJ1-5

CDR3: ASSLASGLVVNEQF
size: .
V: TRBV7-9
J: TRBJ2-1

CDR3: AWSVVGSRGGNTIY
size: .
V: TRBV30
J: TRBJ1-3

CDR3: ASSFSGVGGYT
size: .
V: TRBV12-3/TRBV12-4
J: TRBJ1-2

CDR3: ASSRLSPYNSPLH
size: .
V: TRBV14
J: TRBJ1-6

CDR3: ASSQVYGVTNYGYT
size: .
V: TRBV4-3
J: TRBJ1-2

CDR3: ASSLRLQGTDTQY
size: .
V: TRBV5-1
J: TRBJ2-3

CDR3: ASSRQGANEKLF
size: .
V: TRBV27
J: TRBJ1-4